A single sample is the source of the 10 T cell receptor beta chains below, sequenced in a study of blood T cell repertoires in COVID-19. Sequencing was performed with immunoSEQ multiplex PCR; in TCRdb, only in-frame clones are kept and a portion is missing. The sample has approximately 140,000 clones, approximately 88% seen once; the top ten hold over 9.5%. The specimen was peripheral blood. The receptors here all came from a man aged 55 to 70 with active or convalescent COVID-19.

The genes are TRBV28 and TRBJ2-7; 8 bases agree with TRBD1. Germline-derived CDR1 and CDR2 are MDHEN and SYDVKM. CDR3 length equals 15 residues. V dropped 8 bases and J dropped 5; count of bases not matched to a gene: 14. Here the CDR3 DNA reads TGTGCCAGCGGGGATCAGGGGGCAGTAGGCCACGAGCAGTACTTC. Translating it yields CASGDQGAVGHEQYF.

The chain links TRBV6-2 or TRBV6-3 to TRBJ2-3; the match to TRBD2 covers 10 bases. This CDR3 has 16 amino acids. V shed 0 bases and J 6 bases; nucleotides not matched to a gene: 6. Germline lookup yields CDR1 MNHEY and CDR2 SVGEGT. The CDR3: CASSYSEREGPDTQYF. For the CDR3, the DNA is TGTGCCAGCAGTTACTCGGAGCGGGAGGGCCCGGATACGCAGTATTTT.

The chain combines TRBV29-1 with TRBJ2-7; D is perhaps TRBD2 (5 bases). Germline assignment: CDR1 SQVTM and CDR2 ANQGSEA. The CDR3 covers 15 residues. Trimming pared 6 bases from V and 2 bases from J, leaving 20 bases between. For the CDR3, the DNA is TGCAGCGTGACGGCACCAGCGGAGGACCCCTACGAGCAGTACTTC. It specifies CSVTAPAEDPYEQYF.

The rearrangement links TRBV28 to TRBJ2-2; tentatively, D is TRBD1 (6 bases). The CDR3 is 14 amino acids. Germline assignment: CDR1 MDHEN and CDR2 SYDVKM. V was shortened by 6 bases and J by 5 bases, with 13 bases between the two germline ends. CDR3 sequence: CASRRRGRTGELFF. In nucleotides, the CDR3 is TGTGCCAGCAGGCGTAGGGGGAGAACCGGGGAGCTGTTTTTT.

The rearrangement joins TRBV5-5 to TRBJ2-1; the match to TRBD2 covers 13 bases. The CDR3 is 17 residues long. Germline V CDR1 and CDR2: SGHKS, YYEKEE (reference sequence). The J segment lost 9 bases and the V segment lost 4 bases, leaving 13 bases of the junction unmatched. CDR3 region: CASSLEYWTSGSIEQFF. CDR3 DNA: TGTGCCAGCAGCCTGGAGTATTGGACTAGCGGGAGTATTGAGCAGTTCTTC.

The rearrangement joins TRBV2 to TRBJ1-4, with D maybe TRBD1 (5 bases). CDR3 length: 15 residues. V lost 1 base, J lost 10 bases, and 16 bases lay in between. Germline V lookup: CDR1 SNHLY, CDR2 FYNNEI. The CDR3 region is CASSEVKQAAVKLFF. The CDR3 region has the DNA TGTGCCAGCAGTGAAGTAAAACAGGCGGCGGTAAAACTGTTTTTT.

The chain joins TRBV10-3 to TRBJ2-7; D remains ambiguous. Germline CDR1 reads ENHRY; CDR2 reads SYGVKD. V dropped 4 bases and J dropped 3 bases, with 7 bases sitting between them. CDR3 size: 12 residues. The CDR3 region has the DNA TGTGCCATCAGTGGGGCAGGCTACGAGCAGTACTTC. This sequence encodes CAISGAGYEQYF.

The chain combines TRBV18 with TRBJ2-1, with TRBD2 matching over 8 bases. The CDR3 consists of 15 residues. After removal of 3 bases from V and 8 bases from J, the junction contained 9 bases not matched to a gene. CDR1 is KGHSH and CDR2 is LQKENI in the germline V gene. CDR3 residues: CASSPGTRVLDEQFF. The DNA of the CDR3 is TGTGCCAGCTCACCCGGGACTAGAGTACTGGATGAGCAGTTCTTC. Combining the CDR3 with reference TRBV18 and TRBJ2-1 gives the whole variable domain NAGVMQNPRHLVRRRGQEARLRCSPMKGHSHVYWYRQLPEEGLKFMVYLQKENIIDESGMPKERFSAEFPKEGPSILRIQQVVRGDSAAYFCASSPGTRVLDEQFFGPGTRLTVL.

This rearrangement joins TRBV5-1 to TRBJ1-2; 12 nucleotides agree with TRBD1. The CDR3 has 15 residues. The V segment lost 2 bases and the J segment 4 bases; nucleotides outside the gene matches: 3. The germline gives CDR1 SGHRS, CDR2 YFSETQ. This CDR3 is CASSFGTGGVYGYTF. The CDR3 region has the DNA TGCGCCAGCAGCTTTGGGACAGGGGGCGTCTATGGCTACACCTTC.

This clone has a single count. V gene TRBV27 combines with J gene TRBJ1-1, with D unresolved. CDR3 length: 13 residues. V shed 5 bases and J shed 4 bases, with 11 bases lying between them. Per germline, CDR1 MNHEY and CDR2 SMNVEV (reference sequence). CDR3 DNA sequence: TGTGCCAGCAGTCCCGCGGTGAGCACTGAAGCTTTCTTT. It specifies CASSPAVSTEAFF.